This TCR delta chain originates from a study of human gamma delta and Vdelta1 T cells (dated by TCRdb to the late 2010s). As for the study more broadly: The study examined Delta One T cells, which are Vd1+ gamma-delta T cells, as cytotoxic effectors against acute myeloid leukemia. The study at large found these results: Delta One T cells were reported as polyclonal and as showing broad cytotoxic targeting of acute myeloid leukemia.

The library was obtained by PCR. Data came from an Illumina MiSeq. TCRdb reprocessed the public reads with the caller CATT; rows with the same DNA were merged afterwards. The sample table contains over 10,000 delta-chain clones; only one count was recorded for almost 50% of them. Clones ranked in the top ten supply approximately 1.4% of the sample. There are a few counts of this clone. Its antigen is not yet known. No per-base quality is available; no much larger clone lies one base away. Clipping removes 4 bases from V and 1 base from J, with 24 as the unmatched junction base count. The germline V gene specifies TSWWSYY as CDR1 and QGS as CDR2. The CDR3 holds 22 amino acids from the cysteine to the phenylalanine. This entry keeps only the CDR3 DNA: 66 bases, framed from base 1.

The rearranged chain carries TRDV1 and TRDJ2; 7 middle bases align to TRDD3. Sequencing used Vdelta1 gamma-delta T cells from blood grown in culture (DOT cells). The cell subset or site label corresponds to: Delta One T cells, in vitro expanded/differentiated Vd1+ gamma-delta T cells. This TCR was sampled from a human donor in good health. The sequenced DNA is TGTGCTCTTGGGGTCCCTCCTGGGCTGGGGGCACCCTCCGGAATTTTGACAGCACAACTCTTCTTT. Its translation reads: CALGVPPGLGAPSGILTAQLFF.